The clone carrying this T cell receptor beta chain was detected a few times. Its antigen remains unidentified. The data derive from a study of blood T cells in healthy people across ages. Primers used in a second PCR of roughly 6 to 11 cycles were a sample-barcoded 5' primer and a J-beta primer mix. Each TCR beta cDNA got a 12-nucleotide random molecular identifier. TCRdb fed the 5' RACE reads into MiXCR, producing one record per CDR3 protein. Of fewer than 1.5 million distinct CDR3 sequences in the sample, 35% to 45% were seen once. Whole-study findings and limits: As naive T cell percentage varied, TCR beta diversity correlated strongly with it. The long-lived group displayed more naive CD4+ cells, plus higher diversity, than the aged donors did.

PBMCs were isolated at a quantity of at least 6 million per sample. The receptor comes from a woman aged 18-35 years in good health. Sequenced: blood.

The CDR3: CASSPAGGIHTDTQYF. The CDR3 DNA follows: TGTGCCAGCAGCCCTGCGGGAGGGATACACACAGATACGCAGTATTTT. The chain joins TRBV14 to TRBJ2-3; 9 nucleotides match TRBD2. Per germline, CDR1 SGHDN and CDR2 FVKESK. This CDR3 comprises 16 residues. V was clipped by 4 bases and J by 2 bases; unmatched bases: 7.